The subject of this entry is one T cell receptor beta chain. The antigen is not known. This sample is drawn from a study of T cell responses to AZD1222 COVID-19 vaccine. Looking at the study overall: Pooled in the analysis were second doses at about 4 or about 12 weeks.

Study results and limitations: Two AZD1222 doses significantly raised spike-specific TCR breadth and depth over controls. The CD4 TCRs associated with vaccination extended across spike and predominated at 160-218 and 743-854. Repertoires were obtained solely post-peak T cell response.

Assay: immunoSEQ multiplex PCR; the TCRdb copy retains only in-frame clones and omits some. The sample lists about 120,000 clones, approximately 89% occurring once. The CDR3 runs to 15 residues. Trimming cost V 2 bases and J 2 bases; bases outside gene matches: 4. Germline values: CDR1 SGDLS, CDR2 YYNGEE. The sample here was peripheral blood, taken on day 0 of AZD1222 vaccination. The chain combines TRBV9 with TRBJ2-3; 8 bases line up with TRBD2. The clonotype was recovered from an adult in good health. This CDR3 is CASSVSGGATDTQYF. The CDR3 region has the DNA TGTGCCAGCAGCGTCTCCGGGGGGGCCACAGATACGCAGTATTTT.